This T cell receptor beta chain derives from a study of T-cell memory formation after mild COVID-19. TCRdb passed the 5' RACE reads through MiXCR, listing each CDR3 protein once. The sample has a few hundred thousand distinct CDR3 sequences; approximately 25% are singletons. Broader study findings: Contracting clones, day 15 to 85, had balanced CD4/CD8, and later expanders favored CD4+. CD4+ clones that contracted lay mainly in CM and EM; CD8+ ones lay in EMRA.

A word on this clonotype: Antigen unknown.

Trimming removed 4 bases at V and 5 bases at J, with 14 bases between. The germline V gene has CDR1 SGHDN and CDR2 FVKESK. There are 14 residues in the CDR3. The chain recombines TRBV14 with TRBJ2-5, with D possibly matching TRBD2 (5 bases). Sequenced sample: PBMCs or a T cell subset sorted from them (not recorded which). This TCR derives from an adult woman who had mild COVID-19 (a few samples of this study predate the infection). Cell type and time point are not known. The CDR3 DNA reads TGTGCCAGCAGCCCGAAGGACCGAGGGGAGACCCAGTACTTC. Residues: CASSPKDRGETQYF.